This T cell receptor beta chain was retrieved from a study of blood T cell repertoires in COVID-19. Turning to the study itself: PBMCs, B-cell-depleted T cells, or T cells were the source of the cDNA or gDNA that made up the material.

How the authors handled the data: It was from reference gene primer amplification that nucleated cell counts were estimated. Repertoires were generated with immunoSEQ multiplex PCR, while TCRdb's copy carries only in-frame clones and drops some. V and J calls and clone size come straight from that table; D and trimming were deduced from the DNA. The sample has a few hundred thousand clones; roughly 90% are singletons. V was shortened by 3 bases and J by 0 bases, with 9 bases between the two germline ends. Germline CDR1 MDHEN, CDR2 SYDVKM. The CDR3 covers 15 residues. V usage is TRBV28 and J usage is TRBJ1-3, with D perhaps matching TRBD1 (5 bases). Sequenced: PBMCs or T cells enriched from blood (not recorded which). The clonotype comes from a woman in her late teens or twenties who had recovered from COVID-19. CDR3 coding DNA: TGTGCCAGCAGTTTCACAGGCTCCTCTGGAAACACCATATATTTT. Amino acid sequence: CASSFTGSSGNTIYF.